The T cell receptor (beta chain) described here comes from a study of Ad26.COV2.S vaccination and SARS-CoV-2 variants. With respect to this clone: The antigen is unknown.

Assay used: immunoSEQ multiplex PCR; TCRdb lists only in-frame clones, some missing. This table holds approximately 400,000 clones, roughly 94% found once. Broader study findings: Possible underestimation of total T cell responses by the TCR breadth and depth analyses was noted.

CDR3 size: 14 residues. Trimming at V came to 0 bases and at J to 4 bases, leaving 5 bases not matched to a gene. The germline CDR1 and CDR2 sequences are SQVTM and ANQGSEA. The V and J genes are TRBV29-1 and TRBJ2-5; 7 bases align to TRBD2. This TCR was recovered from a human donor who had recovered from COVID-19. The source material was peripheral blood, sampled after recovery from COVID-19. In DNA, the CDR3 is TGCAGCGTTGAAGAGCGAGGCGGGGGAGAGACCCAGTACTTC. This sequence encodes CSVEERGGGETQYF.